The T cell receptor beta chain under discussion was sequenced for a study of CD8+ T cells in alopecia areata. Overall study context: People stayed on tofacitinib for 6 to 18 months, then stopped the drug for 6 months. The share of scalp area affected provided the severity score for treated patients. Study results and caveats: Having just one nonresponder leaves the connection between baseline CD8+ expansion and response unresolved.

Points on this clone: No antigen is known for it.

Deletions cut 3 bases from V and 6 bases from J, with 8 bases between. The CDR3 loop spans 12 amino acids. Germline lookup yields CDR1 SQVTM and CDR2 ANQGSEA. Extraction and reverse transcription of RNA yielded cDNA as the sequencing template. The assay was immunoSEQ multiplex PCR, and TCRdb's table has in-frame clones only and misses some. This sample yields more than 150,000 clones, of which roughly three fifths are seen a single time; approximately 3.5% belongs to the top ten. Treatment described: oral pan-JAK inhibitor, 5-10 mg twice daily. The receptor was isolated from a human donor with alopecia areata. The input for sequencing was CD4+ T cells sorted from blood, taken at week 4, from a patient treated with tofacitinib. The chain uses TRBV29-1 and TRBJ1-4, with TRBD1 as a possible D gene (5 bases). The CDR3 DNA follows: TGCAGCGTTGATTTGGGGGATGAAAAACTGTTTTTT. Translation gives CSVDLGDEKLFF.